The 8 T cell receptor beta chains reported below all come from one sample, sequenced in a study of identical twins. TCRdb recomputed calls from the 5' RACE reads with MiXCR, one row per CDR3 protein. The sample consists of about 550,000 distinct CDR3 sequences, around 20% of them appearing once. This sample was shared with a second study, whose subject was yellow fever vaccine responses in identical twins.

Sequenced input: CD4+ T cells sorted from blood. These receptors were collected from a woman between 18 and 29 years old in good health.

The chain links TRBV2 to TRBJ2-1, with a weak D call TRBD2 (6 bases). Germline-derived CDR1 and CDR2 are SNHLY and FYNNEI. The CDR3 spans 14 residues. The V end was cut by 0 bases, the J end by 7 bases, with 10 bases between. The CDR3 region is CASSEAGGGNEQFF. The DNA for the CDR3 is TGTGCCAGCAGTGAAGCGGGAGGAGGAAATGAGCAGTTCTTC.

In this sample, this clonotype turned up many times. The chain employs TRBV25-1 and TRBJ2-7; 8 bases fit TRBD1. J was trimmed by 3 bases and V by 6 bases; bases with no gene match: 10. The length of the CDR3 is 15 residues. Germline V lookup: CDR1 MGHDK, CDR2 SYGVNS. The CDR3 loop is CASSRTGGYFYEQYF. As DNA, the CDR3 is TGTGCCAGCAGCCGAACAGGGGGGTATTTCTACGAGCAGTACTTC.

This clonotype appeared a few times. The CDR3 coding sequence is TGTGCCAACCGGCGGGGGGGCTTTAGCGGGGAGCTGTTTTTT. This gives the protein CANRRGGFSGELFF. This chain links TRBV12-3 or TRBV12-4 with TRBJ2-2; 9 bases map to TRBD2. There are 14 residues in the CDR3. V shed 10 bases, J shed 7 bases, and the junction held 10 bases outside the gene matches.

This sequence joins TRBV5-1 and TRBJ2-3, with D maybe TRBD1 (5 bases). Between the trimmed V and J ends, which lost 0 bases and 4 bases, there was a span of 9 bases. CDR3 length: 14 residues. The germline CDR1 and CDR2 sequences are SGHRS and YFSETQ. The CDR3: CASSLEQVPDTQYF. The CDR3 coding sequence is TGCGCCAGCAGCTTGGAACAGGTACCAGATACGCAGTATTTT.

CDR3 sequence (DNA): TGCAGTGGCGGACTAGCGGGAGTTAATGAGCAGTTCTTC. Protein sequence: CSGGLAGVNEQFF. The chain employs TRBV20-1 and TRBJ2-1, with 13 bases that match TRBD2. Per the germline V gene, CDR1 is DFQATT and CDR2 is SNEGSKA (reference sequence). V lost 7 bases and J lost 7; bases outside the gene matches: 4. The CDR3 runs 13 residues.

This clonotype turned up a few times. The chain has TRBV12-3 or TRBV12-4 and TRBJ1-2; TRBD1 is a possible D gene (6 bases). Trimming cost V 6 bases and J 6 bases, with 11 bases left between them. This CDR3 has 12 residues. The DNA for the CDR3 is TGTGCCAGCAGGATACAGGGAAATGGCTACACCTTC. Translated, it gives CASRIQGNGYTF.

The CDR3 reads CASSSVSSGTPLHF. The CDR3 nucleotides are TGTGCCAGCAGCTCGGTTTCTTCCGGGACACCCCTCCACTTT. This chain connects TRBV7-9 to TRBJ1-6, with no clear D. The CDR3 runs 14 residues. V shed 4 bases and J shed 11 bases, with 15 bases lying between them. CDR1 is SEHNR, CDR2 FQNEAQ, per germline (reference sequence).

The rearrangement joins TRBV20-1 to TRBJ1-1; TRBD1 agrees at 7 bases. Germline V CDR1 and CDR2: DFQATT, SNEGSKA (reference sequence). V lost 6 bases, J lost 1 base, and 5 bases stayed unmatched. This CDR3 has 13 residues. The CDR3 is CSAIGQANTEAFF. The DNA for the CDR3 is TGCAGTGCGATAGGACAGGCGAACACTGAAGCTTTCTTT.